A selection of T cell receptor beta chains follows, all from one sample in a study of blood T cells in healthy people across ages. TCRdb re-called the 5' RACE reads with MiXCR, one entry per CDR3 protein. Here the sample spans about 1 million distinct CDR3 sequences, around 43% being singletons. Sequencing was performed on blood. These TCRs come from a woman aged 55-69 years in good health. Both conserved end residues are part of each CDR3. D genes are given only for firm matches. For some rows the clone size is stated as once, few or many, or as a class when expanded; others skip it.

j_gene	v_gene	d_gene	abundance	CDR3aa	CDR3nt
TRBJ2-5	TRBV20-1	TRBD2	few	CSARPAREGTRKETQYF	TGCAGTGCTAGACCGGCCAGGGAGGGCACAAGGAAAGAGACCCAGTACTTC
TRBJ1-2	TRBV13	TRBD1	-	CASSANTGDGGYTF	TGTGCCAGCAGCGCCAACACAGGGGACGGTGGCTACACCTTC
TRBJ2-1	TRBV4-2	TRBD2	few	CASSQENRGLADEQFF	TGTGCCAGCAGCCAAGAGAACCGTGGCCTAGCGGATGAGCAGTTCTTC
TRBJ2-1	TRBV20-1	TRBD2	-	CSASLHGGRANEQFF	TGCAGTGCTAGCCTGCACGGCGGGAGGGCGAATGAGCAGTTCTTC
TRBJ2-5	TRBV6-6	TRBD1	-	CASKGAGKTQYF	TGTGCCAGCAAGGGGGCTGGGAAGACCCAGTACTTC
TRBJ2-7	TRBV20-1	-	few	CSAVPGLPYEQYF	TGCAGTGCTGTGCCGGGCCTCCCTTACGAGCAGTACTTC
TRBJ2-2	TRBV6-6	-	-	CASSYSAGSGTGELFF	TGTGCCAGCAGTTACTCGGCCGGTAGCGGCACCGGGGAGCTGTTTTTT
TRBJ1-5	TRBV6-5	-	-	CASSYRKDEGQPQHF	TGTGCCAGCAGTTACAGGAAGGATGAGGGTCAGCCCCAGCATTTT
TRBJ2-3	TRBV7-9	TRBD1	-	CASSLQTGPDTQYF	TGTGCCAGCAGCCTACAGACAGGGCCAGATACGCAGTATTTT
TRBJ2-7	TRBV25-1	-	-	CASTSTRPPYNEQYF	TGTGCCAGCACTAGTACCAGGCCCCCCTACAATGAGCAGTACTTC
TRBJ1-2	TRBV4-3	-	-	CASSQDFMLNYGYTF	TGCGCCAGCAGCCAAGATTTCATGCTAAACTATGGCTACACCTTC
TRBJ1-1	TRBV27	-	-	CASSLDSDLTEAFF	TGTGCCAGCAGTTTAGACTCAGACCTCACTGAAGCTTTCTTT
TRBJ2-3	TRBV12-3/TRBV12-4	-	-	CASVALRTDTQYF	TGTGCCAGTGTCGCGCTCCGCACAGATACGCAGTATTTT
TRBJ2-7	TRBV12-3/TRBV12-4	-	-	CASSLDRFSYEQYF	TGTGCCAGCAGTTTAGACCGGTTCTCCTACGAGCAGTACTTC
TRBJ1-6	TRBV5-1	-	few	CASSSDGGGSSPLHF	TGCGCCAGCAGCTCGGACGGGGGGGGGAGTTCACCCCTCCACTTT
TRBJ2-3	TRBV6-8	TRBD1	few	CANRDGTGPTDTQYF	TGTGCCAACCGGGATGGGACAGGCCCCACAGATACGCAGTATTTT
TRBJ2-5	TRBV11-2	TRBD2	few	CASSKGSSGEETQYF	TGTGCCAGCAGCAAAGGCTCTAGCGGGGAAGAGACCCAGTACTTC
TRBJ2-3	TRBV11-2	TRBD1	-	CATRGTDTDTQYF	TGTGCCACACGAGGGACAGACACAGATACGCAGTATTTT
TRBJ2-5	TRBV11-2	TRBD2	once	CASSSGTSGRTLQETQYF	TGTGCCAGCAGCTCCGGGACTAGCGGGAGAACCTTACAAGAGACCCAGTACTTC
TRBJ2-1	TRBV5-1	-	few	CASSLAVARLGAGEQFF	TGCGCCAGCAGCTTGGCCGTGGCCCGTCTGGGGGCAGGTGAGCAGTTCTTC
TRBJ2-3	TRBV20-1	-	few	CSASPTHSDTQYF	TGCAGTGCTAGCCCCACTCACTCAGATACGCAGTATTTT
TRBJ2-4	TRBV7-2	TRBD2	many	CASRETSGSRNIQYF	TGTGCCAGCAGGGAGACTAGCGGGAGTAGAAACATTCAGTACTTC
TRBJ2-5	TRBV4-1	-	-	CASSQVQGETQYF	TGCGCCAGCAGCCAAGTGCAGGGAGAGACCCAGTACTTC
TRBJ2-2	TRBV3-1	-	-	CASSQGPTGELFF	TGTGCCAGCAGCCAAGGCCCGACAGGGGAGCTGTTTTTT
TRBJ2-7	TRBV2	-	-	CASRLRYEQYF	TGTGCCAGCAGGTTACGTTACGAGCAGTACTTC
TRBJ2-5	TRBV12-3/TRBV12-4	-	few	CASSLGRGRETQYF	TGTGCCAGCAGTTTAGGTAGGGGAAGAGAGACCCAGTACTTC
TRBJ1-1	TRBV11-2	-	few	CASSTVWNTEAFF	TGTGCCAGCAGTACCGTATGGAACACTGAAGCTTTCTTT